This T cell receptor beta chain is from a study of early T cells in non-severe SARS-CoV-2 infection (dated by TCRdb to the early 2020s). For context, the study as a whole: Because TCR sequencing was done on bulk RNA from unsorted whole blood, the alpha and beta chains could not be paired. Overall results and qualifications from the work: VDJdb matching was skewed toward anti-spike CD8 responses, so virus-specific expansions were likely underestimated and private and CD4 specificities were missed.

This clonotype was recorded many times. It lacks a known antigen. No base-level quality is on record; no much larger clone is a single base apart. A case-control design nested within a healthcare worker cohort in London, UK, was used, with weekly nasopharyngeal swab PCR tests and blood sampling performed. Healthcare workers were recruited between 23 and 31 March 2020, during the week of the UK lockdown, and were followed weekly for up to about 16 weeks. The germline V gene (reference sequence) provides CDR1 SEHNR and CDR2 FQNEAQ. The germline V end is reduced by 2 bases and the J end by 5 bases; junction bases left unmatched: 12. Including cysteine and phenylalanine, the CDR3 has 17 amino acids. Kept here is only the CDR3 DNA, which spans 51 bases and is read in frame from base 1. Library preparation was by 5' RACE. The data were produced on a NextSeq 500. The TCR library protocol attached unique molecular identifiers to individual cDNA molecules to correct for sequencing error and PCR bias. Sequencing covered both TCR alpha and beta chains, and within each sample the abundances of alpha and beta sequences were tightly co-correlated. In the authors' own workflow: V gene, J gene and CDR3 annotation of TCR sequences was performed with Decombinator V4. Expanded TCRs were defined as changing significantly between any two time points under a Poisson model with p below 0.0001. TCR abundances were normalised to the total number of TCRs sequenced in each sample and reported as counts per million. TRAV1-2 paired with TRAJ12, TRAJ20 or TRAJ33 defined MAIT TCRs, while TRAV10 paired with TRAJ18 defined iNKT TCRs. A search of VDJdb, accessed on 1 November 2021, was run for TCRs annotated to CMV, EBV and SARS-CoV-2, with TCRs annotated for multiple antigens excluded. In TCRdb, the public reads were trimmed at Q25 with fastp and aligned with MiXCR, with productive beta chains retained. Entries that share a CDR3 protein sequence are merged under the most common genes and DNA. The V and J calls and clone size come from TCRdb's table, not from the authors' own analysis. Across this sample there are about 110,000 distinct CDR3 sequences, with 9% to 14% seen only once. Of the sample, around 3.1% is held by the ten largest clones.

The clonotype originates from an adult who was a healthcare worker with PCR-confirmed SARS-CoV-2 infection or an uninfected control (not recorded which). The chain employs TRBV7-9 and TRBJ2-1; 7 bases in between match TRBD1. The sample comprised whole blood. The DNA is TGTGCCAGCAGCTTAAATCGGGACAGCCTCTGGAACAATGAGCAGTTCTTC. Its amino acids are CASSLNRDSLWNNEQFF.